This is a list of T cell receptor beta chains from one sample in a study of neurological immune-mediated disorders. TCRdb recomputed calls from the 5' RACE reads with MiXCR, one row per CDR3 protein. The data hold about 50,000 distinct CDR3 sequences, with 10% observed a single time. The sample comprised PBMCs. Receptors were obtained from a man aged 70 or older with HTLV-1-associated myelopathy (HAM/TSP). CDR3s include the opening cysteine and the closing phenylalanine or tryptophan. D genes are given only for firm matches. Part of the rows lack a size; the others show once, few, many or a class for expanded clones.

cdr3_aa cdr3_nt j_call v_call clone_size d_call
CASSQEPRGENEQFF TGTGCCAGCAGCCAAGAACCCAGGGGCGAGAATGAGCAGTTCTTC TRBJ2-1 TRBV3-2 once .
CASRRWGIKNLTNEKLFF TGTGCCAGCCGGCGGTGGGGGATTAAGAACTTAACTAATGAAAAACTGTTTTTT TRBJ1-4 TRBV27 many .
CANTGLAGGELFF TGTGCCAACACGGGACTAGCGGGTGGGGAGCTGTTTTTT TRBJ2-2 TRBV6-6 . TRBD2
CSAQGGASKNIQYF TGCAGTGCTCAGGGGGGGGCTTCCAAAAACATTCAGTACTTC TRBJ2-4 TRBV20-1 many .
CATSDPATGQAFF TGTGCCACCAGTGATCCGGCGACAGGACAAGCTTTCTTT TRBJ1-1 TRBV24-1 many .
CASSFVSTGVYEQYF TGTGCCAGCAGTTTTGTTTCCACCGGGGTCTACGAGCAGTACTTC TRBJ2-7 TRBV27 many .
CSASETGGAGGGYTF TGCAGTGCTAGTGAAACGGGGGGCGCCGGGGGAGGCTACACCTTC TRBJ1-2 TRBV20-1 many .
CASGQGMETQYF TGTGCCAGTGGACAGGGGATGGAGACCCAGTACTTC TRBJ2-5 TRBV19 . TRBD1
CASSLPRTRALNEQYF TGTGCCAGCAGTTTACCAAGGACCCGAGCTCTGAACGAGCAGTACTTC TRBJ2-7 TRBV28 many .
CASSLLRSGGIRVNEQFF TGTGCCAGCAGTTTATTGCGTAGCGGAGGGATTCGCGTTAATGAGCAGTTCTTC TRBJ2-1 TRBV27 few .
CASSSLGLAGAGELFF TGCGCCAGCAGCTCTCTAGGACTAGCGGGAGCCGGGGAGCTGTTTTTT TRBJ2-2 TRBV5-1 many TRBD2
CASSRLGSGGKETQYF TGTGCCAGCAGCCGTCTGGGGAGCGGGGGTAAAGAGACCCAGTACTTC TRBJ2-5 TRBV14 many TRBD2
CASRRQGPNYGYTF TGTGCCAGCAGGAGACAGGGGCCAAACTATGGCTACACCTTC TRBJ1-2 TRBV28 many TRBD1
CSARDLGAAQHF TGCAGTGCTAGAGATTTAGGGGCGGCCCAGCATTTT TRBJ1-5 TRBV20-1 many .
CASSFIRLRHYEQYF TGTGCCAGCAGTTTCATTCGACTGAGACATTACGAGCAGTACTTC TRBJ2-7 TRBV6-2/TRBV6-3 many .
CASSRPPAGNLYEQYF TGTGCCAGCAGTCGCCCCCCGGCAGGGAACCTTTACGAGCAGTACTTC TRBJ2-7 TRBV6-2/TRBV6-3 few .
CASSRSGRADTGELFF TGTGCCAGCAGCCGTAGCGGGAGGGCCGACACCGGGGAGCTGTTTTTT TRBJ2-2 TRBV5-5 many TRBD2
CASRSTGQSTEKLFF TGCGCCAGCAGATCGACAGGACAGTCAACTGAAAAACTGTTTTTT TRBJ1-4 TRBV5-1 many .
CASSQEPRGGNNEQFF TGTGCCAGCAGCCAAGAACCCAGGGGAGGGAACAATGAGCAGTTCTTC TRBJ2-1 TRBV3-1 many .
CASSFSPGQGNQPQHF TGTGCCAGCAGTTTCTCACCGGGACAGGGCAATCAGCCCCAGCATTTT TRBJ1-5 TRBV5-5 many TRBD1
CASSENSGRTGTGELFF TGTGCCAGCAGTGAAAATAGCGGGAGGACAGGGACCGGGGAGCTGTTTTTT TRBJ2-2 TRBV2 few TRBD2
CASSLVDLYEQYF TGTGCCAGCAGCTTAGTAGACCTTTACGAGCAGTACTTC TRBJ2-7 TRBV7-8 many .
CASSDGFSTDTQYF TGTGCCAGCAGTGACGGGTTTAGCACAGATACGCAGTATTTT TRBJ2-3 TRBV12-3/TRBV12-4 . .
CASRIGTTNTEAFF TGCGCCAGCCGTATTGGGACAACGAACACTGAAGCTTTCTTT TRBJ1-1 TRBV5-1 many .
CASSQDLGGYYEQYF TGCGCCAGCAGCCAAGATTTGGGGGGCTACTACGAGCAGTACTTC TRBJ2-7 TRBV4-3 many .
CASSDMGLYYNEQFF TGTGCCAGCAGTGATATGGGACTATATTACAATGAGCAGTTCTTC TRBJ2-1 TRBV6-1 many TRBD2
CASSPDRAGNEQFF TGTGCCAGCAGCCCGGACAGGGCTGGGAATGAGCAGTTCTTC TRBJ2-1 TRBV7-9 many TRBD1
CASSVRRENTEAFF TGTGCCAGCAGCGTGCGGAGGGAGAACACTGAAGCTTTCTTT TRBJ1-1 TRBV9 many .
CSARVRTGPRGYTF TGCAGTGCTAGAGTGCGGACAGGACCTCGAGGCTACACCTTC TRBJ1-2 TRBV20-1 many TRBD1
CSVQIFLETQYF TGCAGCGTTCAGATTTTTCTAGAGACCCAGTACTTC TRBJ2-5 TRBV29-1 many .
CASSNNYEQYF TGCGCCAGCAGCAACAACTACGAGCAGTACTTC TRBJ2-7 TRBV5-1 many .
CASSQRLRQGVAGELFF TGTGCCAGCAGCCAGCGCTTAAGACAGGGGGTTGCCGGGGAGCTGTTTTTT TRBJ2-2 TRBV14 many TRBD1
CSVEVGQGGEQYF TGCAGCGTTGAAGTGGGACAGGGGGGCGAGCAGTACTTC TRBJ2-7 TRBV29-1 many TRBD1
CSVKQGSNTGELFF TGCAGCGTTAAACAGGGGTCGAACACCGGGGAGCTGTTTTTT TRBJ2-2 TRBV29-1 many TRBD1
CASSAELGSSYNEQFF TGTGCCAGCAGCGCGGAGTTGGGGAGCTCCTACAATGAGCAGTTCTTC TRBJ2-1 TRBV9 many .
CASSYFPTGEWSNTEAFF TGTGCCAGCAGTTACTTCCCGACAGGGGAATGGAGTAACACTGAAGCTTTCTTT TRBJ1-1 TRBV6-5 many TRBD1
CASRKDTLQETQYF TGTGCCAGCAGAAAAGACACCCTCCAAGAGACCCAGTACTTC TRBJ2-5 TRBV7-2 many .
CAGGSGKLNNEQFF TGTGCCGGAGGTAGCGGGAAGCTTAACAATGAGCAGTTCTTC TRBJ2-1 TRBV6-2/TRBV6-3 many TRBD2
CASRGFNYGYTF TGTGCCAGCAGAGGATTTAACTATGGCTACACCTTC TRBJ1-2 TRBV12-3/TRBV12-4 many .
CASSQLRGRGTQYF TGTGCCAGCAGCCAGCTCAGGGGGCGCGGGACCCAGTACTTC TRBJ2-5 TRBV14 many TRBD1